This T cell receptor beta chain originates from a study of regulatory T cells in long-lasting Graves disease. Indicated time point: persistent/refractory GD, antithyroid drugs over 5 years with positive TRAb. With RNA extracted from PBMCs as input, the TCR library was made. Points from the study as a whole: Between persistent patients, about 2,700 public clonotypes were shared, exceeding the 966 shared between new patients. The researchers studied only peripheral blood, not thyroid tissue.

iRepertoire HTBI primers and Arm-PCR of CDR3 regions built TCR beta libraries. TCRdb re-derived calls from the multiplex PCR reads in MiXCR, one entry per CDR3 protein. The table records about 660,000 distinct CDR3 sequences, approximately 29% of them present only once. Germline V gene data show CDR1 as MDHEN and CDR2 as SYDVKM. This CDR3 contains 16 residues. The V and J ends lost 6 bases and 1 base respectively, with 19 bases between them. Many counts were recorded for this clonotype. Antigen unknown. This receptor was taken from a female donor with Graves disease. The chain combines TRBV28 with TRBJ2-7; D ambiguous. Sequencing was performed on peripheral blood mononuclear cells (PBMCs), taken when the disease was refractory, from a patient treated with antithyroid drugs. CDR3 in amino acids: CASSPPVAGRSYEQYF. CDR3 bases: TGTGCCAGCAGCCCGCCGGTGGCAGGACGATCCTACGAGCAGTACTTC.